The 17 T cell receptor beta chains below come from one sample, sequenced in a study of blood T cell repertoires in COVID-19. TCRdb keeps only in-frame clones here, not all; method: immunoSEQ multiplex PCR. The table has 100,000 to 150,000 clones, 87% seen once. Sequenced material: peripheral blood. The receptors stem from a man aged 45-65 years with active COVID-19.

The chain has TRBV27 and TRBJ1-2; 9 positions agree with TRBD1. This CDR3 has 15 amino acids. Germline trimming cut 3 bases from V and 4 bases from J; bases unmatched to any gene: 6. The germline V gene encodes CDR1 MNHEY and CDR2 SMNVEV (reference sequence). The CDR3 DNA reads as TGTGCCAGCAGTTTCGAGACAGGGGGAGGCTATGGCTACACCTTC. It yields the protein CASSFETGGGYGYTF.

The chain is built from TRBV30 and TRBJ2-1; D is unclear. CDR3 length: 12 residues. Trimming removed 8 bases at V and 7 bases at J, with 15 bases between. CDR1 is GTSNPN, CDR2 SVGIG, per germline (reference sequence). The CDR3 protein is CAGIWRINEQFF. Written as DNA, the CDR3 is TGTGCCGGGATTTGGAGAATTAATGAGCAGTTCTTC.

This clone came up once. V gene TRBV6-5 combines with J gene TRBJ1-1; D is uncertain. The CDR3 has 15 amino acids. Germline V lookup: CDR1 MNHEY, CDR2 SVGAGI. Trimming stripped 4 bases from V and 0 bases from J, with 12 bases between. DNA for the CDR3: TGTGCCAGCAGTTCTGCCCAGAAGATGAACACTGAAGCTTTCTTT. It yields the protein CASSSAQKMNTEAFF.

The chain couples TRBV7-9 to TRBJ2-2; 7 bases fit TRBD1. Trimming cost V 5 bases and J 1 base; bases outside gene matches: 4. The CDR3 consists of 15 residues. The V gene's germline CDR1 is SEHNR and CDR2 FQNEAQ (reference sequence). CDR3 protein: CASSRRQGNTGELFF. DNA of the CDR3: TGTGCCAGCAGCAGAAGACAGGGGAACACCGGGGAGCTGTTTTTT.

The chain recombines TRBV19 with TRBJ1-3; the match to TRBD1 covers 7 bases. This CDR3 has 16 amino acids. CDR1 and CDR2 (germline): LNHDA, SQIVND (reference sequence). V shed 6 bases, J shed 0 bases, and the junction held 8 bases outside the gene matches. CDR3 sequence (DNA): TGTGCCAGTAGCATACAGGGGTCCTTCTCTGGAAACACCATATATTTT. Translating it yields CASSIQGSFSGNTIYF.

The chain carries TRBV2 and TRBJ1-5; TRBD1 is a possible D gene (6 bases). This CDR3 comprises 13 residues. Germline CDR1 reads SNHLY; CDR2 reads FYNNEI. V lost 6 bases and J lost 3, with 9 bases in between. The CDR3 is CASRRDTNQPQHF. CDR3 DNA: TGTGCCAGCAGGAGGGACACCAATCAGCCCCAGCATTTT.

A single count supports this clone. The J gene is TRBJ2-7, the V gene TRBV5-4, with TRBD2 matching 9 bases. With 0 bases clipped from V and 5 bases from J, the junction kept 3 bases outside the gene matches. Germline V gene sequence: CDR1 SGHNT, CDR2 YYREEE (reference sequence). This CDR3 is built from 14 residues. The CDR3 region is CASSLERTSDEQYF. The CDR3 DNA follows: TGTGCCAGCAGCTTGGAACGGACTAGCGACGAGCAGTACTTC. Looking up the rest from reference TRBV5-4 and TRBJ2-7 gives the full variable domain: ETGVTQSPTHLIKTRGQQVTLRCSSQSGHNTVSWYQQALGQGPQFIFQYYREEENGRGNFPPRFSGLQFPNYSSELNVNALELDDSALYLCASSLERTSDEQYFGPGTRLTVT.

This clone appeared once. The chain uses TRBV11-3 and TRBJ1-6, with D perhaps TRBD1 (6 bases). CDR1 and CDR2 from the germline V gene are SGHNT and YENEEA. V was cut by 6 bases and J by 8 bases, with 11 bases left in between. This CDR3 has 13 residues. CDR3: CASSQGRDSPLHF. In DNA form, the CDR3 reads TGTGCCAGCAGTCAGGGGAGGGATTCACCCCTCCACTTT.

The CDR3 here is CASSLAVLDRGQEGYGYTF. For the CDR3, the DNA is TGTGCCAGCAGCTTAGCGGTTCTGGACAGGGGGCAGGAGGGCTATGGCTACACCTTC. The genes are TRBV7-9 and TRBJ1-2, with 11 nucleotides matching TRBD1. CDR3 size: 19 residues. Germline CDR1 and CDR2: SEHNR and FQNEAQ (reference sequence). V gave up 0 bases and J gave up 4 bases; unmatched junction bases: 13.

A single count supports this clone. The chain combines TRBV5-4 with TRBJ1-2; tentatively, D is TRBD1 (5 bases). Per germline, CDR1 SGHNT and CDR2 YYREEE (reference sequence). The CDR3 is 15 residues long. The germline V and J ends were trimmed by 3 bases and 4 bases, with 16 bases remaining between them. CDR3 loop: CASSSGGEGSYGYTF. CDR3 coding DNA: TGTGCCAGCAGCTCGGGAGGGGAGGGATCCTATGGCTACACCTTC.

This clone has just a few counts. The rearrangement uses TRBV7-2 and TRBJ1-5; 7 bases are shared with TRBD1. The trim removed 5 bases at V and 5 bases at J, leaving 3 bases unmatched. Germline CDR1 reads SGHTA; CDR2 reads FQGNSA. The CDR3 extends over 13 amino acids. The CDR3 nucleotides are TGTGCCAGCAGCGACAGGGTCGATCAGCCCCAGCATTTT. This codes for CASSDRVDQPQHF.

The rearrangement uses TRBV6-6 and TRBJ1-6; D is unclear. Trimming left V 6 bases short and J 5 bases short, with 14 bases between. The germline V gene encodes CDR1 MNHNY and CDR2 SVGAGI (reference sequence). CDR3 length: 15 residues. CDR3 sequence (DNA): TGTGCCAGCAGCTTCCTCGACGGGAATAATTCACCCCTCCACTTT. Its translation is CASSFLDGNNSPLHF.

On this clone: The junction shows a germline mismatch at one end, possibly a read error. As DNA, the CDR3 is TGTGCCAGCAGTGTCCCGGGACTGAGGGTAAACTTC. As protein: CASSVPGLRVNF. The chain is built from TRBV27 and TRBJ2-7; the D gene is possibly TRBD2 (6 bases). Germline CDR1 MNHEY, CDR2 SMNVEV (reference sequence). This CDR3 comprises 12 residues.

This clone was seen just once. The rearrangement uses TRBV5-4 and TRBJ1-1; 8 nucleotides line up with TRBD1. V was clipped by 4 bases and J by 5 bases; unmatched bases: 4. Germline values: CDR1 SGHNT, CDR2 YYREEE (reference sequence). CDR3 length: 13 residues. The DNA for the CDR3 is TGTGCCAGCAGCCAAGGACAGGGTACTGAAGCTTTCTTT. It codes for CASSQGQGTEAFF.

The genes are TRBV5-6 and TRBJ2-5; D is possibly TRBD1 (5 bases). The germline gives CDR1 SGHDT, CDR2 YYEEEE. The CDR3 extends over 13 amino acids. V lost 5 bases, J lost 1 base, and 9 bases lay in between. CDR3 in amino acids: CASSTTVQETQYF. The CDR3 nucleotides are TGTGCCAGCAGTACGACAGTCCAAGAGACCCAGTACTTC.

The table lists this clone with a count of one. This sequence joins TRBV2 and TRBJ1-4, with TRBD1 as a possible D gene (6 bases). The germline gives CDR1 SNHLY, CDR2 FYNNEI. The CDR3 is made up of 15 amino acids. V was trimmed by 6 bases and J by 3 bases, leaving 14 bases between them. The CDR3: CASRRTQGANEKLFF. The DNA for the CDR3 is TGTGCCAGCAGACGAACACAGGGCGCTAATGAAAAACTGTTTTTT.

The V gene is TRBV12-3 or TRBV12-4, the J gene TRBJ2-7; D gene unclear. The CDR3 consists of 13 residues. Trimming left V 5 bases short and J 3 bases short, with 11 bases between. The CDR3 bases are TGTGCCAGCAGTCTCGAAGCCAACTACGAGCAGTACTTC. Translating gives CASSLEANYEQYF.